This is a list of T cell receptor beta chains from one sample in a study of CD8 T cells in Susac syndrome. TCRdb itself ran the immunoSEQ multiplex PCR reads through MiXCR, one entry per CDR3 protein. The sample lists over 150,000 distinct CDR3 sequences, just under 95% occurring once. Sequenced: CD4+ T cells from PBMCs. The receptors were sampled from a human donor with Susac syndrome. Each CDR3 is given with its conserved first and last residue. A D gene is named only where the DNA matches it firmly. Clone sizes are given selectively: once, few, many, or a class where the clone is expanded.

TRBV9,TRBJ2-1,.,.,TGTGCCAGCAGCGTGACCCAGGGTAATGAGCAGTTCTTC,CASSVTQGNEQFF
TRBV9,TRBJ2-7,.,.,TGTGCCAGCAGCTCTAAGCCCCCAGGTCAGTTTTACTACGAGCAGTACTTC,CASSSKPPGQFYYEQYF
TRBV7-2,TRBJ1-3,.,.,TGTGCCAGCAGCCAGGACCGGGACACCATATATTTT,CASSQDRDTIYF
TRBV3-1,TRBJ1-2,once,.,TGTGCCAGCAGCCGAGGGGGATTATTGAGTGGCTACACCTTC,CASSRGGLLSGYTF
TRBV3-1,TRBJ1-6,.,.,TGTGCCAGCAGCCAAGGACAGTATGAAAAACCCCTCCACTTT,CASSQGQYEKPLHF
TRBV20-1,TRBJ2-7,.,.,TGCAGTGCCAGATCAGGTGTGGACTACGAGCAGTACTTC,CSARSGVDYEQYF
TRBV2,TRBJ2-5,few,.,TGTGCCAGCAGTGAGGGGGAGACCCAGTACTTC,CASSEGETQYF
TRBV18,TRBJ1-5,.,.,TGTGCCAGCTCACCAACGGCAATTAGCAATCAGCCCCAGCATTTT,CASSPTAISNQPQHF
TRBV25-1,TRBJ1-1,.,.,TGTGCCAGCAGCCGGGCGCGGGATTTTGAAGCTTTCTTT,CASSRARDFEAFF
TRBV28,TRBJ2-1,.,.,TGTGCCAGCAGCTTCGTCGATAGTTCCTACAATGAGCAGTTCTTC,CASSFVDSSYNEQFF
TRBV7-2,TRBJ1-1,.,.,TGTGCCAGCAGCGCTCTCCGCCTCCGGGGGTTGAACACTGAAGCTTTCTTT,CASSALRLRGLNTEAFF
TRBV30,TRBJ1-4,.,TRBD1,TGTGCCTGGAGTGTCCAGACAGGGACTAATGAAAAACTGTTTTTT,CAWSVQTGTNEKLFF
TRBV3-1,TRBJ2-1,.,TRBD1,TGTGCCAGCAGCCGACAGGGTGCCCACAATGAGCAGTTCTTC,CASSRQGAHNEQFF
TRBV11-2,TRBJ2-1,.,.,TGTGCCAGCAGCCCACTGGCGGGCCGGGGCCAGCAGTTCTTC,CASSPLAGRGQQFF
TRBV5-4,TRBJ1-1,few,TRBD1,TGTGCCAGCAGCTTGGAGACAGGGGGTAACACTGAAGCTTTCTTT,CASSLETGGNTEAFF
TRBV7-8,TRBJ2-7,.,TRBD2,TGTGCCAGCAGCTTCCCCGGGACTAGTAGCTACGAGCAGTACTTC,CASSFPGTSSYEQYF
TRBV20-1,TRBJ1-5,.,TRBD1,TGCAGTGCCTCCTACACAGGGGCTAGCAATCAGCCCCAGCATTTT,CSASYTGASNQPQHF
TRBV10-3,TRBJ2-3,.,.,TGTGCCATCAGTGATGTGTTTAGCGAAGATACGCAGTATTTT,CAISDVFSEDTQYF
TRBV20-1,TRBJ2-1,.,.,TGCAGTGCTACTTTGGTGAATGAGCAGTTCTTC,CSATLVNEQFF
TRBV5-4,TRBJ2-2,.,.,TGTGCCAGCAGCCCCGGGATGAACACCGGGGAGCTGTTTTTT,CASSPGMNTGELFF
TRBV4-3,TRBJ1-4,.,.,TGCGCCAGCAGCCGAAGACCGACACGGGGTGAAAAACTGTTTTTT,CASSRRPTRGEKLFF
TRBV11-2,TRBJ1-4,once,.,TGTGCCAGCAGCCCGCTCACGGGTGCAACTAATGAAAAACTGTTTTTT,CASSPLTGATNEKLFF